Listed here are 19 T cell receptor beta chains from one sample, sequenced in a study of OX40 agonist ivuxolimab in advanced cancers. Assay used: immunoSEQ multiplex PCR; TCRdb lists only in-frame clones, some missing. The repertoire includes tens of thousands of clones, around 90% of them detected once, and approximately 9.3% sits in the top ten. The sequences come from CD4+ or CD8+ T cells sorted from blood, collected in a trial of the OX40 agonist ivuxolimab. The receptors stem from an adult with an advanced solid tumor such as melanoma, head and neck, liver or kidney cancer.

This chain connects TRBV29-1 to TRBJ2-7; 10 positions match TRBD2. V shed 6 bases and J 1 base; nucleotides not matched to a gene: 3. The germline CDR1 and CDR2 sequences are SQVTM and ANQGSEA. This CDR3 has 13 residues. CDR3 amino acids: CSVGLATSYEQYF. The CDR3 DNA reads TGCAGCGTGGGACTAGCGACATCCTACGAGCAGTACTTC.

The V gene is TRBV11-2, the J gene TRBJ2-7, with D possibly being TRBD1 (6 bases). Germline CDR1 reads SGHAT; CDR2 reads FQNNGV. CDR3 size: 16 residues. V lost 0 bases, J lost 2 bases, and 14 bases lay in between. CDR3 region: CASSLDPAGDTYEQYF. CDR3 coding DNA: TGTGCCAGCAGCTTAGATCCGGCAGGGGATACCTACGAGCAGTACTTC. The entire variable domain, with the rest obtained from reference TRBV11-2 and TRBJ2-7, is as follows: EAGVAQSPRYKIIEKRQSVAFWCNPISGHATLYWYQQILGQGPKLLIQFQNNGVVDDSQLPKDRFSAERLKGVDSTLKIQPAKLEDSAVYLCASSLDPAGDTYEQYFGPGTRLTVT.

V gene TRBV14 combines with J gene TRBJ2-5; D may match TRBD1 or TRBD2 (6 bases each). The CDR3 runs to 16 residues. CDR1 SGHDN and CDR2 FVKESK come from the germline V gene. Trimming shortened V by 3 bases and J by 5 bases, and 19 bases separated the two germline ends. The CDR3 here is CASSHGGRDDRETQYF. The CDR3 region has the DNA TGTGCCAGCAGCCATGGGGGGCGCGACGACAGGGAGACCCAGTACTTC.

In DNA form, the CDR3 reads TGTGCCAGCAGCGCCGGGGACGGTTCCTACGAGCAGTACTTC. Translated: CASSAGDGSYEQYF. The V call is TRBV7-6, the J call TRBJ2-7; the D gene could be TRBD1 or TRBD2 (5 bases each). CDR3 length equals 14 residues. Per germline, CDR1 SGHVS and CDR2 FNYEAQ. V lost 5 bases and J lost 1, with 12 bases in between.

The J gene is TRBJ1-6, the V gene TRBV5-8; 7 nucleotides agree with TRBD1. J gave up 2 bases and V 1 base, and 3 bases lay outside the gene matches. CDR3 length equals 16 residues. Germline CDR1 and CDR2: SGHTS and YDEGEE. CDR3 nucleotide sequence: TGTGCCAGCAGCTTGACTGGGACAGCCTATAATTCACCCCTCCACTTT. Its translation is CASSLTGTAYNSPLHF.

This sequence joins TRBV10-2 and TRBJ2-7; D remains unclear. Per the germline V gene, CDR1 is WSHSY and CDR2 is SAAADI. The CDR3 runs to 13 residues. V was trimmed by 3 bases and J by 0 bases, leaving 6 bases between them. The CDR3 region has the DNA TGCGCCAGCAGTGACGGCCCCTCCTACGAGCAGTACTTC. Its protein is CASSDGPSYEQYF.

The rearrangement uses TRBV5-1 and TRBJ2-3; 8 nucleotides match TRBD2. The CDR3 totals 15 residues. J was trimmed by 3 bases and V by 4 bases; bases with no gene match: 7. Germline assignment: CDR1 SGHRS and CDR2 YFSETQ. The CDR3 DNA sequence: TGCGCCAGCAGCGCCGTAGCGGGGTGGACAGATACGCAGTATTTT. Residues: CASSAVAGWTDTQYF.

This clone is classed as medium-sized. The genes are TRBV4-1 and TRBJ1-5; no definite D call. Deletions cut 0 bases from V and 5 bases from J, with 8 bases between. The CDR3 extends over 14 amino acids. Looked up from germline, CDR1 is MGHRA and CDR2 is YSYEKL. The CDR3 region is CASSQDRRYQPQHF. In DNA form, the CDR3 reads TGCGCCAGCAGCCAAGATCGTCGGTATCAGCCCCAGCATTTT.

The sample holds one count of this clone. The chain links TRBV6-5 to TRBJ1-4; D gene ambiguous. Trimming shortened V by 8 bases and J by 4 bases, and 11 bases separated the two germline ends. The V gene's germline CDR1 is MNHEY and CDR2 SVGAGI. The CDR3 covers 13 residues. CDR3 region: CASALGSNEKLFF. The CDR3 DNA is TGTGCCAGCGCCCTGGGGAGTAATGAAAAACTGTTTTTT.

The chain joins TRBV19 to TRBJ2-7, with a tentative D call TRBD1 (6 bases). From germline, CDR1 is LNHDA and CDR2 SQIVND (reference sequence). The V end lost 3 bases, the J end lost 2 bases, and 17 bases lay between the germline ends. The CDR3 is made up of 16 amino acids. The CDR3 loop reads CASSMDAPDRTYEQYF. The CDR3 DNA reads as TGTGCCAGTAGTATGGATGCTCCCGACAGGACCTACGAGCAGTACTTC.

The rearrangement links TRBV15 to TRBJ2-7, with D unresolved. Trimming pared 1 base from V and 3 bases from J, leaving 7 bases between. The CDR3 loop spans 13 amino acids. Germline values: CDR1 LNHNV, CDR2 YYDKDF (reference sequence). For the CDR3, the DNA is TGTGCCACCAGCAGAGGATCCAACTACGAGCAGTACTTC. Amino acids: CATSRGSNYEQYF. The whole variable domain, remainder taken from reference TRBV15 and TRBJ2-7, is DAMVIQNPRYQVTQFGKPVTLSCSQTLNHNVMYWYQQKSSQAPKLLFHYYDKDFNNEADTPDNFQSRRPNTSFCFLDIRSPGLGDTAMYLCATSRGSNYEQYFGPGTRLTVT.

This chain connects TRBV5-1 to TRBJ1-1; the D is unclear. Germline CDR1 is SGHRS and CDR2 is YFSETQ. CDR3 length: 15 residues. Trimming took off 0 bases at V and 0 bases at J, with 9 bases between the two ends. The CDR3 loop reads CASSLVGHLNTEAFF. DNA for the CDR3: TGCGCCAGCAGCTTGGTTGGGCATCTGAACACTGAAGCTTTCTTT.

The chain has TRBV6-5 and TRBJ1-2; D possibly corresponds to TRBD1 (5 bases). CDR1 is MNHEY and CDR2 is SVGAGI in the germline V gene. Trimming left V 0 bases short and J 3 bases short, with 14 bases between. The CDR3 spans 16 residues. This CDR3 is CASSYSIGGDDYGYTF. The CDR3 DNA is TGTGCCAGCAGTTACTCGATTGGAGGGGACGACTATGGCTACACCTTC.

This chain connects TRBV7-2 to TRBJ1-2, with 7 bases matching TRBD1. CDR1 SGHTA and CDR2 FQGNSA come from the germline V gene. CDR3 length equals 12 residues. Trimming at V came to 5 bases and at J to 8 bases, leaving 5 bases not matched to a gene. CDR3: CASSPGGQGYTF. CDR3 DNA: TGTGCCAGCAGCCCAGGGGGGCAGGGCTACACCTTC.

This clone was seen once. This chain links TRBV4-3 with TRBJ2-7; D remains unclear. V shed 0 bases and J shed 3 bases, with 9 bases lying between them. Germline V lookup: CDR1 LGHNA, CDR2 YSLEER. The CDR3 is 14 amino acids. CDR3 DNA sequence: TGCGCCAGCAGCCAAGATCATTGGGGCTACGAGCAGTACTTC. Encoded protein: CASSQDHWGYEQYF.

The chain carries TRBV11-2 and TRBJ1-2; no firm D call. The V gene lost 2 bases and the J gene lost 8 bases, with 3 bases spanning the gap. This CDR3 is 10 amino acids long. Germline CDR1 reads SGHAT; CDR2 reads FQNNGV. CDR3 nucleotide sequence: TGTGCCAGCAGCTTATACGGCTACACCTTC. Protein: CASSLYGYTF.

CDR3 loop: CASSLVAESTDTQYF. The CDR3 nucleotides read TGTGCCAGCAGCTTGGTGGCGGAGAGCACAGATACGCAGTATTTT. The rearrangement joins TRBV11-2 to TRBJ2-3; D uncertain. This CDR3 has 15 amino acids. V was trimmed by 3 bases and J by 0 bases, leaving 10 bases between them. Germline V gene sequence: CDR1 SGHAT, CDR2 FQNNGV.

This chain joins TRBV4-1 and TRBJ2-1; D is unresolved. V lost 7 bases and J 6 bases, leaving 7 bases between the germline ends. The CDR3 is made up of 11 amino acids. Germline V gene data show CDR1 as MGHRA and CDR2 as YSYEKL. The CDR3 DNA follows: TGCGCCAGCACCTCTCTCAATGAGCAGTTCTTC. This encodes CASTSLNEQFF.

The CDR3 DNA is TGTGCCAGTAGTATGCACGTCGCAACTAATGAAAAACTGTTTTTT. It translates to CASSMHVATNEKLFF. This rearrangement joins TRBV19 to TRBJ1-4; no definite D call. Per the germline V gene, CDR1 is LNHDA and CDR2 is SQIVND (reference sequence). V lost 3 bases to trimming and J lost 0 bases, with 8 bases between them. The CDR3 extends over 15 amino acids.